The rows below give T cell receptor beta chains drawn from one sample of a study of regulatory T cells in long-lasting Graves disease. TCRdb reanalysed the multiplex PCR reads using MiXCR and keeps one entry per CDR3 protein. The table shows a few hundred thousand distinct CDR3 sequences, with approximately 15% occurring only once. The same sample was also used in a study of T cells in Graves' hyperthyroidism and ophthalmopathy.

The material sequenced was peripheral blood mononuclear cells (PBMCs), taken at new diagnosis, from a patient treated with antithyroid drugs. Source of these receptors: a woman aged 40 to 50 with Graves disease. The CDR3 runs from the conserved cysteine through the conserved F or W. D genes are given only for firm matches. Expanded clones are given a class, and other clones once, few, many or no size at all.

CASRPRQNSNQPQHF | TGTGCCAGCCGCCCACGACAGAATAGCAATCAGCCCCAGCATTTT | many | TRBJ1-5 | NA | TRBV19
CASTRLAGIAYEQYF | TGTGCCAGCACCAGACTAGCGGGAATTGCCTACGAGCAGTACTTC | many | TRBJ2-7 | TRBD2 | TRBV2
CASSFQGYSYTF | TGTGCCAGCAGTTTTCAGGGATACAGCTACACCTTC | few | TRBJ1-2 | NA | TRBV27
CASSRSGSSNNEQFF | TGTGCCAGCAGCCGTAGCGGGAGTAGTAACAATGAGCAGTTCTTC | many | TRBJ2-1 | TRBD2 | TRBV4-2
CASTVRGSVLGLEQFF | TGTGCCAGCACGGTCAGGGGATCGGTCCTGGGTCTTGAGCAGTTCTTC | NA | TRBJ2-1 | NA | TRBV6-2/TRBV6-3
CASSPVDSPRSNEQFF | TGTGCCAGCAGCCCGGTGGACTCCCCTCGTTCAAATGAGCAGTTCTTC | NA | TRBJ2-1 | NA | TRBV7-3
CAISPTSAFQYF | TGTGCCATCAGCCCCACTAGCGCCTTTCAGTATTTT | NA | TRBJ2-3 | TRBD2 | TRBV10-3
CASGLYAANTGELFF | TGTGCCAGCGGCTTGTACGCCGCGAACACCGGGGAGCTGTTTTTT | few | TRBJ2-2 | NA | TRBV11-3
CSARDRGREGLTDTQYF | TGCAGTGCTAGAGACCGGGGGCGGGAGGGCCTCACAGATACGCAGTATTTT | few | TRBJ2-3 | TRBD2 | TRBV20-1
CASSPWTGYSYEQYF | TGTGCCAGCAGTCCGTGGACAGGTTATTCCTACGAGCAGTACTTC | many | TRBJ2-7 | TRBD1 | TRBV28
CASSERTSGATDTQYF | TGTGCCAGCAGTGAGAGGACTAGCGGGGCCACAGATACGCAGTATTTT | NA | TRBJ2-3 | TRBD2 | TRBV25-1
CASSLDEWGMRDEQFF | TGTGCCAGCAGCTTAGATGAGTGGGGGATGAGGGATGAGCAGTTCTTC | NA | TRBJ2-1 | NA | TRBV7-9
CSANKASGSRDTQYF | TGCAGTGCTAACAAGGCTAGCGGGAGTCGGGATACGCAGTATTTT | NA | TRBJ2-3 | TRBD2 | TRBV20-1
CASSYSGHGQGLEQYF | TGTGCCAGCAGTTACTCGGGCCATGGCCAGGGTTTGGAGCAGTACTTC | many | TRBJ2-7 | NA | TRBV6-2/TRBV6-3
CATSLASGSNTGELFF | TGTGCCACCTCCCTGGCTAGCGGTTCGAACACCGGGGAGCTGTTTTTT | many | TRBJ2-2 | TRBD2 | TRBV19
CASKPYLNTEAFF | TGTGCCAGCAAGCCATACCTGAACACTGAAGCTTTCTTT | NA | TRBJ1-1 | NA | TRBV28
CASLGARALQENYGYTF | TGTGCCAGCTTGGGAGCTAGGGCCCTACAGGAGAACTATGGCTACACCTTC | many | TRBJ1-2 | NA | TRBV28
CASSSPLSPEQYF | TGTGCCAGCAGCTCCCCCCTGAGTCCCGAGCAGTACTTC | many | TRBJ2-7 | NA | TRBV7-9
CASSRVTGTRNTGELFF | TGTGCCAGCAGTAGAGTAACCGGGACACGTAACACCGGGGAGCTGTTTTTT | NA | TRBJ2-2 | NA | TRBV6-1
CASSYPSIFAGGLTDTQYF | TGTGCCAGCAGCTACCCCTCCATCTTTGCGGGAGGATTGACAGATACGCAGTATTTT | few | TRBJ2-3 | TRBD2 | TRBV7-9
CSAISRATNEKLFF | TGCAGTGCCATCTCCCGGGCAACTAATGAAAAACTGTTTTTT | few | TRBJ1-4 | NA | TRBV20-1
CAILGGVWNEQFF | TGTGCCATCCTAGGGGGGGTCTGGAATGAGCAGTTCTTC | many | TRBJ2-1 | NA | TRBV12-3/TRBV12-4
CASSYLAGVSTGELFF | TGTGCCAGCAGTTATCTAGCGGGAGTTTCCACCGGGGAGCTGTTTTTT | many | TRBJ2-2 | TRBD2 | TRBV11-2